A single T cell receptor (beta chain) is shown here with its context. The entry originates in a study of blood T cell repertoires in COVID-19. At the level of the study: Acute and convalescent COVID-19 samples came from the United States, Italy and Spain. From T cells, B-cell-depleted T cells, or PBMCs came the material, which was cDNA or gDNA.

Per the authors' pipeline: By means of reference gene primer amplification, nucleated cell counts were estimated. Measured with immunoSEQ multiplex PCR; TCRdb has only the in-frame clones, and not every one. The V and J calls and clone size were taken over from that table, and D and trimming were inferred from the DNA. The sample has some 69,000 clones, roughly 82% seen once. CDR3 length equals 14 residues. V was pared by 1 base and J by 4 bases, with 8 bases between. Germline CDR1 is SGHAT and CDR2 is FQNNGV. This receptor was obtained from a woman aged 55-70 years with acute or convalescent COVID-19. Sequenced sample: peripheral blood. This chain links TRBV11-2 with TRBJ1-3; no clear D. The CDR3 DNA follows: TGTGCCAGCAGCTTAGCCCCGGGAGGAAACACCATATATTTT. Protein product: CASSLAPGGNTIYF.